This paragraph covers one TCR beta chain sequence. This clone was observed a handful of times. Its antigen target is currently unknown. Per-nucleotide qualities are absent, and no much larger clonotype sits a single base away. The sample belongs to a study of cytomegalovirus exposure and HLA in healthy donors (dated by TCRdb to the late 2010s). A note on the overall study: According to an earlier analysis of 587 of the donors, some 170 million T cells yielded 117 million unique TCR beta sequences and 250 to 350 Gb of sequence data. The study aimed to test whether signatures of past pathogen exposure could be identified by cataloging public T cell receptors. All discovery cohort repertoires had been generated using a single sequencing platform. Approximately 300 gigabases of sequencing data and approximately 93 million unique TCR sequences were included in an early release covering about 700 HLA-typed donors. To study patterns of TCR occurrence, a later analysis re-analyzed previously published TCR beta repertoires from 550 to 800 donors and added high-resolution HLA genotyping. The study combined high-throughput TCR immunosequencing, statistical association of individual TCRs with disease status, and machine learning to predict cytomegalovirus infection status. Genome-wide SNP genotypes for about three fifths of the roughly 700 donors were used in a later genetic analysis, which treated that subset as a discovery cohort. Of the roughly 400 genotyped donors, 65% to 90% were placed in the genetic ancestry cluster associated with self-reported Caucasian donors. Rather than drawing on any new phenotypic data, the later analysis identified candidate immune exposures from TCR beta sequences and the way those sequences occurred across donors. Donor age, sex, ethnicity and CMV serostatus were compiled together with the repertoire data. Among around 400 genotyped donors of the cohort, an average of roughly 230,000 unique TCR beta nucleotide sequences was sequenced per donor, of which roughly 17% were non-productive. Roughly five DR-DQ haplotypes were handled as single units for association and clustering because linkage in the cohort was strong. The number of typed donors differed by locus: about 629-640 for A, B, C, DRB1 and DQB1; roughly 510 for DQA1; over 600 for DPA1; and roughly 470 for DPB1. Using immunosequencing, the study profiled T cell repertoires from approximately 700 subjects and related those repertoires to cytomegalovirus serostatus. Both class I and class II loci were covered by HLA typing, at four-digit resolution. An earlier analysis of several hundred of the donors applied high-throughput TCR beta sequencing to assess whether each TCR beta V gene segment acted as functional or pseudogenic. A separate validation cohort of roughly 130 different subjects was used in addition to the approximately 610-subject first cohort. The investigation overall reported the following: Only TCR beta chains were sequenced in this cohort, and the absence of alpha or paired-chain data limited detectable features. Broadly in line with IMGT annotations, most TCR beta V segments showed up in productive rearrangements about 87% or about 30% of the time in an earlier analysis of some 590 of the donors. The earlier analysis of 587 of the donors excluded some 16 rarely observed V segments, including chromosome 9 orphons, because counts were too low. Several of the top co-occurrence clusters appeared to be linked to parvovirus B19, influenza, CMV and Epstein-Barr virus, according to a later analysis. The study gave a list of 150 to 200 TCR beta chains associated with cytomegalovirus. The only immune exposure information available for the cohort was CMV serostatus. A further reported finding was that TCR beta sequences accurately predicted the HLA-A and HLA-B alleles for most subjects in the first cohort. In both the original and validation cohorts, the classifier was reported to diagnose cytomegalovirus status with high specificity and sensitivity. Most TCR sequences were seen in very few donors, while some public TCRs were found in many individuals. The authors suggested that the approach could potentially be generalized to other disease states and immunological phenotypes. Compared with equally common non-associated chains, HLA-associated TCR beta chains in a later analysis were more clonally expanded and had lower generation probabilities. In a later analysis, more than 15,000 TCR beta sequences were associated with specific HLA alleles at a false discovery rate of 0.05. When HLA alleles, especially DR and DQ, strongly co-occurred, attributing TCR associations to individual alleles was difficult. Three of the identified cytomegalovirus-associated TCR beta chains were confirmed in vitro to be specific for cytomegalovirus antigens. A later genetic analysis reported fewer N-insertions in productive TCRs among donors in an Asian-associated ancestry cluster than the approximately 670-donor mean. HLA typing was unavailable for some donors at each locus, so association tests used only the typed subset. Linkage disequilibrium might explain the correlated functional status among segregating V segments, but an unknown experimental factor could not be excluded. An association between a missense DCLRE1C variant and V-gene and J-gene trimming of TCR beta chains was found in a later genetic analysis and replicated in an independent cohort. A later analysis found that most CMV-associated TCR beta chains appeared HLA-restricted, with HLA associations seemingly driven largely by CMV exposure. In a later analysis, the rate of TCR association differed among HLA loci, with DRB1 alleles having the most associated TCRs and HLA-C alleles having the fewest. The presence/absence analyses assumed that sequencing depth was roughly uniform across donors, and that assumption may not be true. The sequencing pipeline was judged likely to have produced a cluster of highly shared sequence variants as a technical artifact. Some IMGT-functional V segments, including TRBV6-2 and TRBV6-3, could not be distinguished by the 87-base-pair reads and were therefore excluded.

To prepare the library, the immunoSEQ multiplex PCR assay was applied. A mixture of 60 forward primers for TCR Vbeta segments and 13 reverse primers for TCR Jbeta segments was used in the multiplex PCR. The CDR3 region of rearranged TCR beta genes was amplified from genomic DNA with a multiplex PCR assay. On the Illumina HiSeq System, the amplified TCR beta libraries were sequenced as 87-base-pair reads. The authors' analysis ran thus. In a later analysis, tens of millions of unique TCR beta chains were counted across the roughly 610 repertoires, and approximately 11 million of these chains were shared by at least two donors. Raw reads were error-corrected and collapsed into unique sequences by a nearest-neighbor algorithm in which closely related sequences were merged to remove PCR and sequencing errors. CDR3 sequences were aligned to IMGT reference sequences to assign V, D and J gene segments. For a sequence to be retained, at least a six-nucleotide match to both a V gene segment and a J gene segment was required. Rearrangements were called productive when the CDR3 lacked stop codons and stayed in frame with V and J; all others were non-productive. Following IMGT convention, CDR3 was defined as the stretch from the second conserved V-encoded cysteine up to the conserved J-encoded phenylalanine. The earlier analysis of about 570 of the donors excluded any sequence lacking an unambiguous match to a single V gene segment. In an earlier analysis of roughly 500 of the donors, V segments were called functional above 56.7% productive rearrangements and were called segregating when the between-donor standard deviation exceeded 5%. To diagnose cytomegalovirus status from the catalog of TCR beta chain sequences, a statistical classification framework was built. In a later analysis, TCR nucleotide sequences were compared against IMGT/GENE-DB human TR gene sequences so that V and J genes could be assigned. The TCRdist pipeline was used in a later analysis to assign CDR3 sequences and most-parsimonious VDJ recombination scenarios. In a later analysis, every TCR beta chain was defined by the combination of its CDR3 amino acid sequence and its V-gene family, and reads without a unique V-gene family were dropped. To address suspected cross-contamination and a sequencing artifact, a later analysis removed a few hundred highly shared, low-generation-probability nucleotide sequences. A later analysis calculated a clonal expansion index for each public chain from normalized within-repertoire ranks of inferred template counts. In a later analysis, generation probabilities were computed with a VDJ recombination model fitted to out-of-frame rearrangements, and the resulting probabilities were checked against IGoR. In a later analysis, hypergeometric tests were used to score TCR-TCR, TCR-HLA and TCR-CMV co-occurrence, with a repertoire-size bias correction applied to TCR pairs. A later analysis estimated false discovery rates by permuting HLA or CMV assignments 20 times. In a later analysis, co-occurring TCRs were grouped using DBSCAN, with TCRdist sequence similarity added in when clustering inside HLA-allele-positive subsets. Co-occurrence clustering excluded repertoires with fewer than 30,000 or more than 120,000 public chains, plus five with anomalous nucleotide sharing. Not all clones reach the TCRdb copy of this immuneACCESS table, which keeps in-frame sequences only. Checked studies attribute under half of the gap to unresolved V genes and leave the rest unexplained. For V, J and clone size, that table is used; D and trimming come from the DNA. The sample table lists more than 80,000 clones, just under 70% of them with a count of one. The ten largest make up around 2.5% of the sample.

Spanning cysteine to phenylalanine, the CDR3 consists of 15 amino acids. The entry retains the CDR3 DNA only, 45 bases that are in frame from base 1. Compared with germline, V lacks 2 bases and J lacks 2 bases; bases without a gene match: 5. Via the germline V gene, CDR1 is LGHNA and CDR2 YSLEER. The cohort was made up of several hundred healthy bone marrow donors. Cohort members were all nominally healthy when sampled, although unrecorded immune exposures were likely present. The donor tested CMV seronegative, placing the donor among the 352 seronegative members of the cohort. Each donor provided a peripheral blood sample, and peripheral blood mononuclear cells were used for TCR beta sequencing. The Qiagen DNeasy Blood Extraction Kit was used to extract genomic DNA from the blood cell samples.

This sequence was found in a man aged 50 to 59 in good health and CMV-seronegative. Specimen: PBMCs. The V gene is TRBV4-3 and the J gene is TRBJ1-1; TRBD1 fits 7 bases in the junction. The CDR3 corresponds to CASSQPDRDNTEAFF. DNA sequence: TGCGCCAGCAGCCAACCTGACAGGGATAACACTGAAGCTTTCTTT.